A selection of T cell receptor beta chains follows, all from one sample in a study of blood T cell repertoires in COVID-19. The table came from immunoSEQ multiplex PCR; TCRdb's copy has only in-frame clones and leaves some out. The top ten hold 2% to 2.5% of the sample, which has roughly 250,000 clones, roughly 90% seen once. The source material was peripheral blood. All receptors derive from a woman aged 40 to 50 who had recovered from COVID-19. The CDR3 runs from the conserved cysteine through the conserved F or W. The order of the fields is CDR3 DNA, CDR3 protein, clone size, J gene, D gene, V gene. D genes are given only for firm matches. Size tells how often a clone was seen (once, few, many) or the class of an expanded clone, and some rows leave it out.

cdr3_nt: TGTGCCAGCAGTACCGGGACAGGGGGAAACACCATATATTTT
cdr3_aa: CASSTGTGGNTIYF
clone_size: NA
j_call: TRBJ1-3
d_call: TRBD1
v_call: TRBV28

cdr3_nt: TGTGCCAGCAGCCAAGATGGAGGGAGGTTTGAAAAACTGTTTTTT
cdr3_aa: CASSQDGGRFEKLFF
clone_size: few
j_call: TRBJ1-4
d_call: NA
v_call: TRBV4-2

cdr3_nt: TGTGCCAGCAGCCCGAACATGGTTCTTGGAAACACCATATATTTT
cdr3_aa: CASSPNMVLGNTIYF
clone_size: NA
j_call: TRBJ1-3
d_call: NA
v_call: TRBV3-1/TRBV3-2

cdr3_nt: TGTGCCAGCAGGGGACACTCTGGGGCCAACGTCCTGACTTTC
cdr3_aa: CASRGHSGANVLTF
clone_size: NA
j_call: TRBJ2-6
d_call: NA
v_call: TRBV2

cdr3_nt: TGTGCCAGCAGCCCGGACCGGGGACTAGCGGGAGACTACAATGAGCAGTTCTTC
cdr3_aa: CASSPDRGLAGDYNEQFF
clone_size: NA
j_call: TRBJ2-1
d_call: TRBD2
v_call: TRBV5-8

cdr3_nt: TGCGCCAGCAGCGGCCCCGGGAGTTACAATGAGCAGTTCTTC
cdr3_aa: CASSGPGSYNEQFF
clone_size: NA
j_call: TRBJ2-1
d_call: NA
v_call: TRBV5-1

cdr3_nt: TGTGCCAGCAGCCGAACGGGGGGCGGGATGGAGACCCAGTACTTC
cdr3_aa: CASSRTGGGMETQYF
clone_size: NA
j_call: TRBJ2-5
d_call: NA
v_call: TRBV13

cdr3_nt: TGTGCCAGCAGCTCTGACAGGGGGTCAGAGACCCAGTACTTC
cdr3_aa: CASSSDRGSETQYF
clone_size: once
j_call: TRBJ2-5
d_call: TRBD1
v_call: TRBV11-3

cdr3_nt: TGCAGCGTTGAAGTCTTAACGGTTACAACTAATGAAAAACTGTTTTTT
cdr3_aa: CSVEVLTVTTNEKLFF
clone_size: NA
j_call: TRBJ1-4
d_call: NA
v_call: TRBV29-1

cdr3_nt: TGTGCCAGCAGCCAGGGGGGATCGAAATGGGAGATTCAGTACTTC
cdr3_aa: CASSQGGSKWEIQYF
clone_size: NA
j_call: TRBJ2-4
d_call: NA
v_call: TRBV27

cdr3_nt: TGTGCCAGTAGTACGGGGTCACAAGAGACCCAGTACTTC
cdr3_aa: CASSTGSQETQYF
clone_size: NA
j_call: TRBJ2-5
d_call: NA
v_call: TRBV19

cdr3_nt: TGTGCCAGCAGTGATGAGGCGGAGGGGAGCTCCTATAATTCACCCCTCCACTTT
cdr3_aa: CASSDEAEGSSYNSPLHF
clone_size: once
j_call: TRBJ1-6
d_call: NA
v_call: TRBV2

cdr3_nt: TGTGCCAGCAGCCGCCGAGCGGGGGGCGGGGAGACCCAGTACTTC
cdr3_aa: CASSRRAGGGETQYF
clone_size: NA
j_call: TRBJ2-5
d_call: TRBD2
v_call: TRBV14

cdr3_nt: TGTGCCAGCAGCTTTACAGGGGGCGATCAGCCCCAGCATTTT
cdr3_aa: CASSFTGGDQPQHF
clone_size: NA
j_call: TRBJ1-5
d_call: TRBD1
v_call: TRBV7-9

cdr3_nt: TGTGCCACCAGCAGAGACAGAAATCAGCCCCAGCATTTT
cdr3_aa: CATSRDRNQPQHF
clone_size: NA
j_call: TRBJ1-5
d_call: NA
v_call: TRBV15

cdr3_nt: TGTGCCAGCAGCTTGGGAGTAAACACCGGGGAGCTGTTTTTT
cdr3_aa: CASSLGVNTGELFF
clone_size: once
j_call: TRBJ2-2
d_call: NA
v_call: TRBV5-4

cdr3_nt: TGTGCCACAAGTACCGGGACTAGCGAGTTTAATGAGCAGTTCTTC
cdr3_aa: CATSTGTSEFNEQFF
clone_size: NA
j_call: TRBJ2-1
d_call: TRBD2
v_call: TRBV7-2

cdr3_nt: TGTGCCAGCAGTCCATGGACAGGAATAAGCAATCAGCCCCAGCATTTT
cdr3_aa: CASSPWTGISNQPQHF
clone_size: NA
j_call: TRBJ1-5
d_call: TRBD1
v_call: TRBV27

cdr3_nt: TGTGCCACCAGTGATCCCCCGGGACAGGGTACTGGAGGGGCCAACGTCCTGACTTTC
cdr3_aa: CATSDPPGQGTGGANVLTF
clone_size: NA
j_call: TRBJ2-6
d_call: TRBD1
v_call: TRBV24-1

cdr3_nt: TGTGCCAGCAGTGAGGCTTTCTATGGCTACACCTTC
cdr3_aa: CASSEAFYGYTF
clone_size: NA
j_call: TRBJ1-2
d_call: NA
v_call: TRBV2